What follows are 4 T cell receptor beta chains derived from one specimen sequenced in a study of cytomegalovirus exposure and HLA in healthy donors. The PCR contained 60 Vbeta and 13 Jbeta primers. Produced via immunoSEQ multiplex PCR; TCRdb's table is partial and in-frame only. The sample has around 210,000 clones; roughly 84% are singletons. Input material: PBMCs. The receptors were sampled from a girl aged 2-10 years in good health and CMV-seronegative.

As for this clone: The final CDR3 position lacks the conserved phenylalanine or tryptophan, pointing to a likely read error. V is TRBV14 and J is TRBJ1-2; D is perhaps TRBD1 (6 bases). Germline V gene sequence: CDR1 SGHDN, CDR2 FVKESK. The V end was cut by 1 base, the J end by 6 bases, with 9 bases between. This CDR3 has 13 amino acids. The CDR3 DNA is TGTGCCAGCAGCCAAGCTGGGGACAATGGCTACACCCTC. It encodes CASSQAGDNGYTL.

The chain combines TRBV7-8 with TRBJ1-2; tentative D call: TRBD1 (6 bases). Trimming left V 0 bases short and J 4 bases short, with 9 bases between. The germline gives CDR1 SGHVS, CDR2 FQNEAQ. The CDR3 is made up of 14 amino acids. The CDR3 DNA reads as TGTGCCAGCAGCTTAGCTGGGGGCGGCTATGGCTACACCTTC. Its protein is CASSLAGGGYGYTF.

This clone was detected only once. In DNA, the CDR3 is TGTGCCAGCAGCCGGACAGGGTCGGAGGAAGGCTACACCTTC. Translation: CASSRTGSEEGYTF. The V call is TRBV5-4, the J call TRBJ1-2; 8 bases map to TRBD1. Looked up from germline, CDR1 is SGHNT and CDR2 is YYREEE (reference sequence). After removal of 4 bases from V and 8 bases from J, the junction contained 10 bases not matched to a gene. The length of the CDR3 is 14 residues. The full variable domain, rest sourced from reference TRBV5-4 and TRBJ1-2, is ETGVTQSPTHLIKTRGQQVTLRCSSQSGHNTVSWYQQALGQGPQFIFQYYREEENGRGNFPPRFSGLQFPNYSSELNVNALELDDSALYLCASSRTGSEEGYTFGSGTRLTVV.

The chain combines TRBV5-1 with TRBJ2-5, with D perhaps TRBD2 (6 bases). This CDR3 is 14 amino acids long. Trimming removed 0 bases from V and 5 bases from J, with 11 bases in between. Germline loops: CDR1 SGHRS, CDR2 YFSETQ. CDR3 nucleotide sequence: TGCGCCAGCAGCTTGGGGGGGGAAATGGAGACCCAGTACTTC. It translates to CASSLGGEMETQYF.